This T cell receptor beta chain was profiled in a study of long-term antiretroviral therapy in people with HIV. Study-level information: The 2015 immediate-ART recommendation was preceded by the earliest samples by about a decade.

Sequencing relied on immunoSEQ assay v3.0, run at survey level. Method: immunoSEQ multiplex PCR; TCRdb's copy keeps in-frame clones and lacks some. This sample carries fewer than 20,000 clones, 88% of them seen once, and the ten largest clones take around 10%. This clone was detected a few times. Its antigen remains unknown. CDR3 length: 16 amino acids. V lost 1 base, J lost 3 bases, and 4 bases stayed unmatched. Germline CDR1 reads LNHDA; CDR2 reads SQIVND (reference sequence). Study-wide findings and caveats: Versus controls, repertoires in people with HIV had narrower CDR3 length ranges.

Each sample contained roughly 0.85-11 million cryopreserved PBMC, thawed before DNA extraction. Sequencing was performed on unsorted PBMCs, taken 6.9 years after starting antiretroviral therapy. The sequence came from a man in his fifties or sixties with HIV. The rearrangement links TRBV19 to TRBJ2-1; 9 nucleotides align to TRBD1. The CDR3 loop reads CASSIVLGQGYNEQFF. DNA for the CDR3: TGTGCCAGTAGTATAGTGTTGGGACAGGGCTACAATGAGCAGTTCTTC.